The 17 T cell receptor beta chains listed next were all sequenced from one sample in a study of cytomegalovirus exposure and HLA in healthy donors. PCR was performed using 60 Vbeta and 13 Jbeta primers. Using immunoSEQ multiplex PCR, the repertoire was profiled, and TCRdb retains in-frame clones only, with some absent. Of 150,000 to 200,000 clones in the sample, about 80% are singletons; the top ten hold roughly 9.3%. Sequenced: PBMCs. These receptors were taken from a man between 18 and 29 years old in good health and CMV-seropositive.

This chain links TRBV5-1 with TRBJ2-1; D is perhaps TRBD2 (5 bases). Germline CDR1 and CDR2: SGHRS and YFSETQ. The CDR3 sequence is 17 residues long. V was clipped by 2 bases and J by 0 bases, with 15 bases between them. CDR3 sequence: CASSLTSLGSSYNEQFF. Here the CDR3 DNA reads TGCGCCAGCAGCTTAACAAGTTTGGGGAGCTCCTACAATGAGCAGTTCTTC.

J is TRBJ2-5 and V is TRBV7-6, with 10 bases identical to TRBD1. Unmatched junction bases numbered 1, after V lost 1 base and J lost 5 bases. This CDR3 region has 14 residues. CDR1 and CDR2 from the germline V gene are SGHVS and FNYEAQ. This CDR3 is CASSLGQGAETQYF. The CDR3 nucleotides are TGTGCCAGCAGCTTAGGACAGGGGGCGGAGACCCAGTACTTC.

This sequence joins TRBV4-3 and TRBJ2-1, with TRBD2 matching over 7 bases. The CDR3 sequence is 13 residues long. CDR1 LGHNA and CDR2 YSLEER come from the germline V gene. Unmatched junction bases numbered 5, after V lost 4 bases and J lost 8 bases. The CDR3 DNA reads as TGCGCCAGCAGCCGTGCGGGAGACTATGAGCAGTTCTTC. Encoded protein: CASSRAGDYEQFF.

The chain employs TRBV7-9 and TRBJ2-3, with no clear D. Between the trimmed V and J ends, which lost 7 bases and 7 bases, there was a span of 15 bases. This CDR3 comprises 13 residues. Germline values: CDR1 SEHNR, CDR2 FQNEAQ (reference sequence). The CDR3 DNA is TGTGCCAGCATACGCCCAGGCTGGAATACGCAGTATTTT. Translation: CASIRPGWNTQYF.

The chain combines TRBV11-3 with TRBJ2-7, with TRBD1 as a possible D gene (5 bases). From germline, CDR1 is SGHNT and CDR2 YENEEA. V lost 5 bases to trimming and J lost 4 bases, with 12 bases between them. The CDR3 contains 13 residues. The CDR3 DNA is TGTGCCAGCAGCAAGGGGCAGGGATACGAGCAGTACTTC. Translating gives CASSKGQGYEQYF.

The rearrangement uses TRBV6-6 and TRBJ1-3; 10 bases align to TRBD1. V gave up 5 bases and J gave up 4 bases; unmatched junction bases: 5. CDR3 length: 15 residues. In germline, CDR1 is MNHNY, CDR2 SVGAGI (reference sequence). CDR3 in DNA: TGTGCCAGCAGTGACAGGGGGCAGGACGGAAACACCATATATTTT. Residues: CASSDRGQDGNTIYF.

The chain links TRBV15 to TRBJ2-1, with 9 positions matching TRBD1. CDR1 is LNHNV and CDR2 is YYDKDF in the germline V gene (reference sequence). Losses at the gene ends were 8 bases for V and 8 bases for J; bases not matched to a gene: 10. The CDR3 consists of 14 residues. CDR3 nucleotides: TGTGCCACCCGCCAGGACAGGGGTGTTGATGAGCAGTTCTTC. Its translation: CATRQDRGVDEQFF.

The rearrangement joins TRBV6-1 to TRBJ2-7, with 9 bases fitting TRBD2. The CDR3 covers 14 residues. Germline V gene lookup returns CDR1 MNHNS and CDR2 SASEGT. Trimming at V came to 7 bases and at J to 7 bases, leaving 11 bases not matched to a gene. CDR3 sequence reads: CASKGTVAGDEQYF. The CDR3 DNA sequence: TGTGCCAGCAAAGGTACAGTAGCGGGAGATGAGCAGTACTTC.

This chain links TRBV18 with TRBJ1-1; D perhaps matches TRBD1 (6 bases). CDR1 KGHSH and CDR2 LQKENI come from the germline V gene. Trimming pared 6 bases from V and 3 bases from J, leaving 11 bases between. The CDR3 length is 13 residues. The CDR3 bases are TGTGCCAGCTCGGGGGACATCTACACTGAAGCTTTCTTT. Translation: CASSGDIYTEAFF.

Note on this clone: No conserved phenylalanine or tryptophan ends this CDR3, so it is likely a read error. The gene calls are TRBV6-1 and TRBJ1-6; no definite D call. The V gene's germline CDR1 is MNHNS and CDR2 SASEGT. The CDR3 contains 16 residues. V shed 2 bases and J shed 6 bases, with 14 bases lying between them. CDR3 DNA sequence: TGTGCCAGCAGTGAATATGCGGGGTCTAGTAATTCACCCCTCCACCTT. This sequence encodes CASSEYAGSSNSPLHL.

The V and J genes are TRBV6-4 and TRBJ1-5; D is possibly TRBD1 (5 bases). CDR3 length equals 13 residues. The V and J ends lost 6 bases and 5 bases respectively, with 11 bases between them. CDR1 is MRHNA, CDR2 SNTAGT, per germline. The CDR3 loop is CASRNQGDQPQHF. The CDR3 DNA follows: TGTGCCAGCAGGAACCAGGGTGATCAGCCCCAGCATTTT.

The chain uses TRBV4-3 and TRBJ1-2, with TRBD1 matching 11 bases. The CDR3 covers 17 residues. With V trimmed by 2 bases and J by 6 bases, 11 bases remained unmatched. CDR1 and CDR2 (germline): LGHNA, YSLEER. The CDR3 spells CASSQKGGQGARDGYTF. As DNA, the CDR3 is TGCGCCAGCAGCCAAAAGGGAGGACAGGGGGCGCGGGATGGCTACACCTTC.

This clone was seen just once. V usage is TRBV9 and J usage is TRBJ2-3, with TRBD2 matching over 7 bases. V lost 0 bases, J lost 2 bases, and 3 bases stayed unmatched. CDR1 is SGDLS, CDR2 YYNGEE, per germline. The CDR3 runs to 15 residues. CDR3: CASSVGGTTTDTQYF. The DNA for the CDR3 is TGTGCCAGCAGCGTAGGGGGGACTACCACAGATACGCAGTATTTT.

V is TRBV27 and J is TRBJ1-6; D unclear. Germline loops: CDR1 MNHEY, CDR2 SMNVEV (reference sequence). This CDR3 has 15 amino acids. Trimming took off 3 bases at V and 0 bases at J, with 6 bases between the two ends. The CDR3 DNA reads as TGTGCCAGCAGTTTGGAGTTCTCCTATAATTCACCCCTCCACTTT. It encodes CASSLEFSYNSPLHF.

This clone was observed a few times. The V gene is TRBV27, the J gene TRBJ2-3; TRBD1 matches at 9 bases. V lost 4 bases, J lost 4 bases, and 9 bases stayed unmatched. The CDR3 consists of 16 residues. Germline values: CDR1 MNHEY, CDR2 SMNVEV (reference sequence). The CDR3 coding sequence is TGTGCCAGCAGTTCGCCTCCGGGACAGGGAGCAGATACGCAGTATTTT. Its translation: CASSSPPGQGADTQYF.

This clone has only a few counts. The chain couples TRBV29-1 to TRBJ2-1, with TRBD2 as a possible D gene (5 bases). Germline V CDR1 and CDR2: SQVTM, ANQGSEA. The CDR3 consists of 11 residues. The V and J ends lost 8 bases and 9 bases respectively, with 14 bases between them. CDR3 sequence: CSSRGRREQFF. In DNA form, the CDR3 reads TGCAGCTCCCGCGGGCGGCGTGAGCAGTTCTTC.

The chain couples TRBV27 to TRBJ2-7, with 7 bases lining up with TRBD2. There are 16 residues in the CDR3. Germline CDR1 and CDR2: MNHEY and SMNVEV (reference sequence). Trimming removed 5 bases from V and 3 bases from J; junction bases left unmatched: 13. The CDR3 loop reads CASSIGVAGVDYEQYF. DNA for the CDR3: TGTGCCAGCAGTATAGGGGTTGCGGGAGTTGACTACGAGCAGTACTTC.